Following are 30 T cell receptor beta chains from one sample sequenced in a study of cytomegalovirus exposure and HLA in healthy donors. Both 60 Vbeta primers and 13 Jbeta primers went into the PCR. Using immunoSEQ multiplex PCR, the repertoire was profiled, and TCRdb retains in-frame clones only, with some absent. Its clone listing holds 20,000 to 25,000 clones. The specimen was PBMCs. The receptor set was obtained from a male donor in good health and CMV-seropositive.

The chain has TRBV5-8 and TRBJ2-7; 10 positions agree with TRBD1. The CDR3 loop spans 17 amino acids. Germline values: CDR1 SGHTS, CDR2 YDEGEE. V lost 6 bases, J lost 6 bases, and 18 bases stayed unmatched. CDR3 bases: TGTGCCAGCAACTCCATGGGGACAGGGGCTTGGTCTCTCGAGCAGTACTTC. Translation gives CASNSMGTGAWSLEQYF.

This sequence joins TRBV9 and TRBJ1-2; D is perhaps TRBD1 (5 bases). V shed 1 base and J shed 8 bases, with 18 bases lying between them. Germline V gives CDR1 SGDLS, CDR2 YYNGEE. The CDR3 has 15 residues. Here the CDR3 reads CASSVSDTPVVGYTF. The CDR3 nucleotides read TGTGCCAGCAGCGTATCGGACACGCCGGTGGTGGGCTACACCTTC.

The V and J genes are TRBV6-5 and TRBJ2-5; maybe TRBD2 (5 bases). Trimming shortened V by 6 bases and J by 8 bases, and 19 bases separated the two germline ends. This CDR3 has 14 amino acids. Per germline, CDR1 MNHEY and CDR2 SVGAGI. The chain's CDR3 is CASRYGNSAATQYF. The DNA for the CDR3 is TGTGCCAGCAGATACGGGAATAGCGCGGCAACCCAGTACTTC.

This chain joins TRBV4-1 and TRBJ2-2; 8 bases are shared with TRBD1. Germline V CDR1 and CDR2: MGHRA, YSYEKL. The CDR3 runs 18 residues. The V gene end was trimmed by 2 bases and the J gene end by 5 bases; junction bases not matched to a gene: 13. Here the CDR3 reads CASSQIPAMTGVTGELFF. CDR3 DNA sequence: TGCGCCAGCAGCCAAATACCAGCAATGACAGGGGTAACCGGGGAGCTGTTTTTT.

The DNA for the CDR3 is TGTGCCAGCAGTCCTAGAGGACTAGCGGTTCGAAATACGCAGTATTTT. Its protein is CASSPRGLAVRNTQYF. This rearrangement joins TRBV7-2 to TRBJ2-3, with 10 bases aligning to TRBD2. Germline V CDR1 and CDR2: SGHTA, FQGNSA. Germline trimming cut 6 bases from V and 7 bases from J; bases unmatched to any gene: 13. The CDR3 loop spans 16 amino acids.

This clone is classed as large (0.1 to 1%) by frequency. The rearrangement joins TRBV4-2 to TRBJ1-1, with 7 bases lining up with TRBD1. Germline V lookup: CDR1 LGHNA, CDR2 YNFKEQ. The CDR3 extends over 15 amino acids. V dropped 4 bases and J dropped 0; count of bases not matched to a gene: 5. This CDR3 is CASSLWDSLNTEAFF. CDR3 in DNA: TGTGCCAGCAGCCTATGGGACAGTTTGAACACTGAAGCTTTCTTT.

The chain joins TRBV15 to TRBJ2-7, with D perhaps TRBD2 (6 bases). There are 14 residues in the CDR3. The V gene's germline CDR1 is LNHNV and CDR2 YYDKDF (reference sequence). Trimming left V 3 bases short and J 2 bases short, with 11 bases between. This CDR3 reads CATSREGGTYEQYF. CDR3 DNA sequence: TGTGCCACCAGCAGGGAGGGTGGAACCTACGAGCAGTACTTC.

This rearrangement joins TRBV10-3 to TRBJ1-1; 7 bases map to TRBD1. Germline V gene sequence: CDR1 ENHRY, CDR2 SYGVKD. Germline trimming cut 1 base from V and 0 bases from J; bases unmatched to any gene: 5. This CDR3 is 16 amino acids long. The CDR3 DNA is TGTGCCATCAGTGAGTGGGGACAGTACATGAACACTGAAGCTTTCTTT. This translates into CAISEWGQYMNTEAFF.

The chain couples TRBV5-1 to TRBJ2-5; TRBD1 agrees at 9 bases. There are 15 residues in the CDR3. Germline V gene data show CDR1 as SGHRS and CDR2 as YFSETQ. With 4 bases clipped from V and 2 bases from J, the junction kept 6 bases outside the gene matches. The CDR3 loop reads CASSAGTGPQETQYF. As DNA, the CDR3 is TGCGCCAGCAGCGCCGGGACAGGGCCTCAAGAGACCCAGTACTTC.

The V gene is TRBV5-1, the J gene TRBJ2-3, with 8 bases aligning to TRBD2. V shed 0 bases, J shed 6 bases, and the junction held 6 bases outside the gene matches. Germline CDR1 reads SGHRS; CDR2 reads YFSETQ. This CDR3 comprises 15 residues. The CDR3 DNA reads TGCGCCAGCAGCTTGGATGGACTAGCTCGCGATACGCAGTATTTT. This encodes CASSLDGLARDTQYF.

This chain joins TRBV19 and TRBJ2-7, with D maybe TRBD1 (6 bases). The CDR3 runs 13 residues. V was trimmed by 6 bases and J by 1 base, leaving 10 bases between them. Germline V lookup: CDR1 LNHDA, CDR2 SQIVND (reference sequence). CDR3 sequence: CASSRGQSYEQYF. The DNA for the CDR3 is TGTGCCAGTAGCCGAGGACAGTCCTACGAGCAGTACTTC.

This chain uses TRBV19 with TRBJ2-4; TRBD2 is a possible D gene (6 bases). The CDR3 totals 16 residues. V was clipped by 1 base and J by 9 bases, with 19 bases between them. The germline V gene encodes CDR1 LNHDA and CDR2 SQIVND (reference sequence). The CDR3 DNA reads TGTGCCAGTAGTATAGTCGGGAGCCCCCCCGAGCGCATTCAGTACTTC. This encodes CASSIVGSPPERIQYF.

V gene TRBV7-6 combines with J gene TRBJ1-4; D may be TRBD1 (5 bases). Germline V lookup: CDR1 SGHVS, CDR2 FNYEAQ. V was clipped by 6 bases and J by 8 bases, with 10 bases between them. The CDR3 sequence is 12 residues long. The CDR3 protein is CASSAGAEKLFF. Here the CDR3 DNA reads TGTGCCAGCAGTGCTGGGGCCGAAAAACTGTTTTTT.

The chain has TRBV7-9 and TRBJ2-5, with 10 bases fitting TRBD2. With 5 bases clipped from V and 2 bases from J, the junction kept 8 bases outside the gene matches. Germline V gene data show CDR1 as SEHNR and CDR2 as FQNEAQ (reference sequence). This CDR3 contains 16 residues. CDR3 amino acids: CASSHYGLAEQETQYF. In DNA form, the CDR3 reads TGTGCCAGCAGCCATTACGGACTAGCGGAACAAGAGACCCAGTACTTC.

The V gene is TRBV6-1, the J gene TRBJ1-2, with D possibly matching TRBD1 (5 bases). Trimming cost V 1 base and J 2 bases, with 11 bases left between them. Germline CDR1 reads MNHNS; CDR2 reads SASEGT. The CDR3 runs 15 residues. CDR3 sequence reads: CASSEVDSPNYGYTF. DNA for the CDR3: TGTGCCAGCAGTGAAGTTGACAGCCCGAACTATGGCTACACCTTC.

The V gene is TRBV6-5, the J gene TRBJ2-1; tentative D call: TRBD1 (5 bases). With 2 bases removed from V and 9 bases from J, the gap between germline ends came to 11 bases. This CDR3 is built from 13 residues. Germline CDR1 and CDR2: MNHEY and SVGAGI. This CDR3 reads CASSYRGPSEQFF. The DNA for the CDR3 is TGTGCCAGCAGTTACAGGGGTCCTAGTGAGCAGTTCTTC.

The chain employs TRBV9 and TRBJ1-1; possibly TRBD1 for D (5 bases). The CDR3 is made up of 11 amino acids. Trimming removed 10 bases at V and 3 bases at J, with 10 bases between. Germline-derived CDR1 and CDR2 are SGDLS and YYNGEE. In DNA form, the CDR3 reads TGTGCCTCGGGGGGTGACACTGAAGCTTTCTTT. Translating gives CASGGDTEAFF.

The chain couples TRBV9 to TRBJ2-7; 7 bases agree with TRBD1. The CDR3 length is 14 residues. Trimming at V came to 4 bases and at J to 5 bases, leaving 9 bases not matched to a gene. Germline V lookup: CDR1 SGDLS, CDR2 YYNGEE. Written as DNA, the CDR3 is TGTGCCAGCAGCCTCTACAGGGGCTTTAACGAGCAGTACTTC. Amino acids: CASSLYRGFNEQYF.

This chain links TRBV4-1 with TRBJ1-5; TRBD1 aligns across 10 bases. V lost 1 base, J lost 5 bases, and 8 bases stayed unmatched. This CDR3 is 17 amino acids long. Germline CDR1 reads MGHRA; CDR2 reads YSYEKL. CDR3 nucleotides: TGCGCCAGCAGCCAAGGACAGGGGGCTAGGTTACATCAGCCCCAGCATTTT. As protein: CASSQGQGARLHQPQHF.

The rearrangement uses TRBV7-8 and TRBJ2-2; D is possibly TRBD1 (6 bases). The V end lost 5 bases, the J end lost 9 bases, and 13 bases lay between the germline ends. The germline V gene has CDR1 SGHVS and CDR2 FQNEAQ. The CDR3 totals 13 residues. CDR3 sequence: CASSPRQDWELFF. CDR3 coding DNA: TGTGCCAGCAGCCCTCGACAGGACTGGGAGCTGTTTTTT.

The V and J genes are TRBV4-2 and TRBJ1-2, with D perhaps matching TRBD1 (6 bases). Trimming took 1 base from V and 2 from J, leaving 8 bases between them. Germline V gene data show CDR1 as LGHNA and CDR2 as YNFKEQ. There are 14 residues in the CDR3. The CDR3 DNA reads as TGTGCCAGCAGCCAAGCCAGGGGAAACTATGGCTACACCTTC. It encodes CASSQARGNYGYTF.

V usage is TRBV28 and J usage is TRBJ1-2, with TRBD1 matching 11 bases. The CDR3 totals 14 residues. The ends lost 6 bases at V and 8 bases at J; junction bases unmatched: 8. Germline V gene data show CDR1 as MDHEN and CDR2 as SYDVKM. The CDR3 here is CASSHGWDRGGYTF. As DNA, the CDR3 is TGTGCCAGCAGCCACGGTTGGGACAGGGGGGGCTACACCTTC.

CDR3 DNA: TGCGCCAGCAGCCAAGGCCGAACAGGGGGCGCGGGGGAGAACACTGAAGCTTTCTTT. As protein: CASSQGRTGGAGENTEAFF. This sequence joins TRBV4-3 and TRBJ1-1; 9 positions match TRBD1. This CDR3 is 19 amino acids long. CDR1 LGHNA and CDR2 YSLEER come from the germline V gene. Trimming at V came to 1 base and at J to 1 base, leaving 13 bases not matched to a gene.

This chain joins TRBV7-9 and TRBJ2-7; tentatively, D is TRBD1 (7 bases). The CDR3 contains 16 residues. The germline V gene encodes CDR1 SEHNR and CDR2 FQNEAQ (reference sequence). Trimming left V 5 bases short and J 5 bases short, with 22 bases between. CDR3 in DNA: TGTGCCAGCAGCGGACGAAACAGGGGAGGTGCGGACGAGCAGTACTTC. Translated, it gives CASSGRNRGGADEQYF.

The V gene is TRBV28, the J gene TRBJ1-2; D might be TRBD1 (6 bases). Germline V gene lookup returns CDR1 MDHEN and CDR2 SYDVKM. This CDR3 is built from 13 residues. The germline V and J ends were trimmed by 1 base and 6 bases, with 9 bases remaining between them. The CDR3 nucleotides read TGTGCCAGCAGTTTATCTACAGGGCATGGCTACACCTTC. Translation: CASSLSTGHGYTF.

The chain links TRBV6-4 to TRBJ2-3; maybe TRBD1 (6 bases). Trimming removed 5 bases from V and 6 bases from J, with 12 bases in between. This CDR3 is 13 amino acids long. Germline CDR1 is MRHNA and CDR2 is SNTAGT. The CDR3 region is CASSPGESDTQYF. The CDR3 coding sequence is TGTGCCAGCAGTCCAGGGGAAAGCGATACGCAGTATTTT.

This chain links TRBV5-1 with TRBJ2-1; 11 bases are a match to TRBD2. The length of the CDR3 is 16 residues. Per the germline V gene, CDR1 is SGHRS and CDR2 is YFSETQ. V trimming: 4 bases; J trimming: 7 bases; junction bases outside the gene matches: 10. CDR3 nucleotide sequence: TGCGCCAGCAGCCGACAGACTAGCGGGGTGGGGAATGAGCAGTTCTTC. Protein: CASSRQTSGVGNEQFF.

The rearrangement uses TRBV29-1 and TRBJ2-5; D might be TRBD1 (6 bases). This CDR3 spans 13 amino acids. The ends were cut back, 7 bases at V and 6 bases at J, with 18 bases in the middle. Per germline, CDR1 SQVTM and CDR2 ANQGSEA. The CDR3 region is CSGYRALRKTQYF. In DNA, the CDR3 is TGCAGCGGCTACAGGGCTTTAAGGAAGACCCAGTACTTC. Based on the CDR3 plus reference TRBV29-1 and TRBJ2-5, the full variable domain is SAVISQKPSRDICQRGTSLTIQCQVDSQVTMMFWYRQQPGQSLTLIATANQGSEATYESGFVIDKFPISRPNLTFSTLTVSNMSPEDSSIYLCSGYRALRKTQYFGPGTRLLVL.

The CDR3 DNA follows: TGTGCCAGCAGCTTGGCCCGGGCCCCAAGGAGGGGCTACACCTTC. Protein sequence: CASSLARAPRRGYTF. The V gene is TRBV7-8, the J gene TRBJ1-2; D uncertain. V lost 3 bases, J lost 8 bases, and 19 bases lay in between. CDR3 length: 15 amino acids. CDR1 SGHVS and CDR2 FQNEAQ come from the germline V gene. The full variable domain, with the rest looked up from reference TRBV7-8 and TRBJ1-2, is GAGVSQSPRYKVAKRGQDVALRCDPISGHVSLFWYQQALGQGPEFLTYFQNEAQLDKSGLPSDRFFAERPEGSVSTLKIQRTQQEDSAVYLCASSLARAPRRGYTFGSGTRLTVV.

The chain links TRBV7-6 to TRBJ2-7, with a weak D call TRBD2 (6 bases). Germline values: CDR1 SGHVS, CDR2 FNYEAQ. V was shortened by 0 bases and J by 7 bases, with 10 bases between the two germline ends. The CDR3 is 13 residues long. The CDR3 is CASSLAGGGEQYF. Here the CDR3 DNA reads TGTGCCAGCAGCTTAGCGGGGGGTGGGGAGCAGTACTTC.